Shown below are 23 T cell receptor beta chains from a single sample sequenced in a study of blood T cell repertoires in COVID-19. Generated by immunoSEQ multiplex PCR, the TCRdb table keeps only in-frame clones and is missing some. Here the sample spans 250,000 or so clones, roughly 86% being singletons. Source material: peripheral blood. The origin of the receptors is a man between 40 and 49 years old with active or convalescent COVID-19.

This clone is a singleton in its sample. V and J are TRBV13 and TRBJ2-1; D may be TRBD2 (6 bases). The CDR3 has 17 amino acids. The germline V and J ends were trimmed by 5 bases and 2 bases, with 19 bases remaining between them. The germline V gene has CDR1 PRHDT and CDR2 FYEKMQ (reference sequence). The CDR3 sequence is CASSPDWGGNPYNEQFF. In nucleotides, the CDR3 is TGTGCCAGCAGCCCAGATTGGGGAGGTAATCCCTACAATGAGCAGTTCTTC.

On this clone itself: At one end, the junction sequence differs from germline, possibly due to a read error. V gene TRBV19 combines with J gene TRBJ1-5; TRBD1 is a possible D gene (5 bases). There are 20 residues in the CDR3. The germline CDR1 and CDR2 sequences are LNHDA and SQIVND (reference sequence). The CDR3 region is CASSIDLLGLRAGSSQPQHF. The CDR3 DNA reads as TGTGCCAGTAGTATAGATCTACTGGGACTGCGGGCGGGGAGCAGTCAGCCCCAGCATTTT.

J is TRBJ2-1 and V is TRBV7-9; possible D gene TRBD1, 5 bases. The CDR3 spans 13 residues. Between the trimmed V and J ends, which lost 2 bases and 12 bases, there was a span of 14 bases. CDR1 SEHNR and CDR2 FQNEAQ come from the germline V gene (reference sequence). The CDR3, as DNA: TGTGCCAGCAGCTTATACCTCCTCACAGGGCAGTTCTTC. Protein: CASSLYLLTGQFF.

The CDR3 here is CASSTDRSNQPQHF. For the CDR3, the DNA is TGTGCCAGCAGTACCGACAGGAGCAATCAGCCCCAGCATTTT. This chain uses TRBV6-5 with TRBJ1-5; a weak D match, TRBD1 (6 bases). Trimming cost V 5 bases and J 1 base, with 9 bases left between them. Germline CDR1 is MNHEY and CDR2 is SVGAGI. The CDR3 loop spans 14 amino acids.

This rearrangement joins TRBV15 to TRBJ2-1; 8 bases line up with TRBD2. CDR1 is LNHNV, CDR2 YYDKDF, per germline (reference sequence). The CDR3 contains 17 residues. With V trimmed by 0 bases and J by 7 bases, 11 bases remained unmatched. CDR3 region: CATSRDLGYGGANEQFF. The CDR3 bases are TGTGCCACCAGCAGAGATCTAGGATACGGGGGGGCGAATGAGCAGTTCTTC. The full variable domain, its missing parts supplied by reference TRBV15 and TRBJ2-1, is DAMVIQNPRYQVTQFGKPVTLSCSQTLNHNVMYWYQQKSSQAPKLLFHYYDKDFNNEADTPDNFQSRRPNTSFCFLDIRSPGLGDTAMYLCATSRDLGYGGANEQFFGPGTRLTVL.

The table lists this clone with a count of one. The rearrangement links TRBV3-1 (or the pseudogene TRBV3-2) to TRBJ1-1; D remains ambiguous. The V end was cut by 5 bases, the J end by 1 base, with 11 bases between. The germline V gene has CDR1 LGHDT and CDR2 YNNKEL (reference sequence). This CDR3 has 14 amino acids. The CDR3 bases are TGTGCCAGCAGCACACTTAGCCGGAACACTGAAGCTTTCTTT. Residues: CASSTLSRNTEAFF.

The rearrangement uses TRBV30 and TRBJ2-1, with 7 bases that match TRBD1. V shed 3 bases and J 7 bases; nucleotides not matched to a gene: 15. The CDR3 totals 16 residues. Germline CDR1 and CDR2: GTSNPN and SVGIG (reference sequence). As DNA, the CDR3 is TGTGCCTGGAGGCTGGGGTCGGGTAAGACAGGGAATGAGCAGTTCTTC. Translation: CAWRLGSGKTGNEQFF.

V and J are TRBV19 and TRBJ1-4; D is unclear. The CDR3 sequence is 14 residues long. Trimming shortened V by 6 bases and J by 9 bases, and 17 bases separated the two germline ends. Germline V lookup: CDR1 LNHDA, CDR2 SQIVND (reference sequence). The CDR3 reads CASSSKVGVKKLFF. The CDR3 DNA is TGTGCCAGTAGCTCCAAGGTGGGAGTGAAAAAACTGTTTTTT.

Only a few counts were recorded for this clone. The genes are TRBV5-3 and TRBJ1-1, with D perhaps TRBD1 (5 bases). TRBV5-3 is marked as an open reading frame, function uncertain. Trimming shortened V by 5 bases and J by 0 bases, and 17 bases separated the two germline ends. There are 16 residues in the CDR3. The CDR3: CARRRRGTFLNTEAFF. CDR3 DNA sequence: TGTGCCAGAAGGCGCCGGGGGACTTTCCTGAACACTGAAGCTTTCTTT.

The V call is TRBV5-1, the J call TRBJ2-5; tentatively, D is TRBD2 (6 bases). Germline lookup yields CDR1 SGHRS and CDR2 YFSETQ. The V gene lost 0 bases and the J gene lost 2 bases, with 14 bases spanning the gap. This CDR3 is 16 amino acids long. The DNA for the CDR3 is TGCGCCAGCAGCTTGGAGTCGGAGGGGAGGCAAGAGACCCAGTACTTC. Protein: CASSLESEGRQETQYF.

The chain combines TRBV5-5 with TRBJ1-5, with D uncertain. This CDR3 comprises 14 residues. Germline CDR1 reads SGHKS; CDR2 reads YYEKEE (reference sequence). V lost 4 bases, J lost 0 bases, and 8 bases lay in between. The CDR3 loop reads CASSQSNSNQPQHF. The CDR3 bases are TGTGCCAGCAGCCAATCTAATAGCAATCAGCCCCAGCATTTT.

The chain has TRBV18 and TRBJ1-1; the match to TRBD1 covers 7 bases. The CDR3 has 14 amino acids. Trimming took 6 bases from V and 2 from J; bases not matched to a gene: 6. The germline gives CDR1 KGHSH, CDR2 LQKENI. The CDR3 sequence: CASSPGTDNTEAFF. For the CDR3, the DNA is TGTGCCAGCTCTCCCGGGACAGACAACACTGAAGCTTTCTTT.

The chain uses TRBV30 and TRBJ1-2, with 9 bases aligning to TRBD1. In germline, CDR1 is GTSNPN, CDR2 SVGIG (reference sequence). The CDR3 length is 13 residues. V lost 2 bases to trimming and J lost 4 bases; unmatched junction nucleotides: 2. This chain's CDR3 is CAWSPQGAYGYTF. For the CDR3, the DNA is TGTGCCTGGAGTCCACAGGGGGCCTATGGCTACACCTTC. Full variable domain (missing parts from reference TRBV30 and TRBJ1-2): SQTIHQWPATLVQPVGSPLSLECTVEGTSNPNLYWYRQAAGRGLQLLFYSVGIGQISSEVPQNLSASRPQDRQFILSSKKLLLSDSGFYLCAWSPQGAYGYTFGSGTRLTVV.

The V gene is TRBV5-4, the J gene TRBJ2-7; 8 positions match TRBD2. The germline gives CDR1 SGHNT, CDR2 YYREEE (reference sequence). The CDR3 consists of 15 residues. V lost 3 bases, J lost 2 bases, and 7 bases stayed unmatched. CDR3: CASSSSQRGTYEQYF. As DNA, the CDR3 is TGTGCCAGCAGCTCAAGTCAGCGGGGGACCTACGAGCAGTACTTC.

V usage is TRBV5-4 and J usage is TRBJ2-2; 9 bases are a match to TRBD2. V was clipped by 0 bases and J by 0 bases; unmatched bases: 3. Germline assignment: CDR1 SGHNT and CDR2 YYREEE (reference sequence). This CDR3 is 17 amino acids long. CDR3 in amino acids: CASSLDGLATNTGELFF. The CDR3 DNA reads as TGTGCCAGCAGCTTGGATGGACTAGCGACGAACACCGGGGAGCTGTTTTTT.

The V gene is TRBV4-1, the J gene TRBJ1-2; tentatively, D is TRBD1 (5 bases). CDR3 length equals 17 residues. Germline V gene sequence: CDR1 MGHRA, CDR2 YSYEKL. Between the trimmed V and J ends, which lost 1 base and 0 bases, there was a span of 15 bases. The CDR3 DNA reads as TGCGCCAGCAGCCAAGGGGCTGCAGGGCTAACTAACTATGGCTACACCTTC. Translated, it gives CASSQGAAGLTNYGYTF.

The chain couples TRBV5-1 to TRBJ1-1; 9 bases fit TRBD1. J was trimmed by 5 bases and V by 2 bases; bases with no gene match: 7. Germline loops: CDR1 SGHRS, CDR2 YFSETQ. The CDR3 runs to 15 residues. DNA of the CDR3: TGCGCCAGCAGCTTTGGGGGACAGGGAGGGACTGAAGCTTTCTTT. This gives the protein CASSFGGQGGTEAFF.

The rearrangement links TRBV7-9 to TRBJ2-1; tentatively, D is TRBD1 (6 bases). This CDR3 is 14 amino acids long. The germline gives CDR1 SEHNR, CDR2 FQNEAQ (reference sequence). The V gene lost 4 bases and the J gene lost 6 bases, with 13 bases spanning the gap. CDR3 sequence reads: CASSSGTQRNEQFF. In nucleotides, the CDR3 is TGTGCCAGCAGCTCCGGGACACAGCGCAATGAGCAGTTCTTC.

The chain recombines TRBV10-3 with TRBJ2-7, with 10 bases matching TRBD1. V gave up 11 bases and J gave up 0 bases; unmatched junction bases: 10. The CDR3 length is 15 residues. The V gene's germline CDR1 is ENHRY and CDR2 SYGVKD. CDR3 residues: CALRPGTGASYEQYF. The CDR3 DNA sequence: TGTGCCCTAAGGCCCGGGACAGGGGCCTCCTACGAGCAGTACTTC.

The V call is TRBV3-1 (or the pseudogene TRBV3-2), the J call TRBJ2-1; D is possibly TRBD1 (6 bases). The CDR3 length is 11 residues. Trimming cost V 5 bases and J 12 bases, with 11 bases left between them. Germline loops: CDR1 LGHDT, CDR2 YNNKEL (reference sequence). CDR3 in amino acids: CASSDRLVQFF. CDR3 in DNA: TGTGCCAGCAGCGACAGGTTAGTGCAGTTCTTC.

The J gene is TRBJ2-3, the V gene TRBV7-3, with 8 bases aligning to TRBD1. Germline V gives CDR1 SGHTA, CDR2 FQGTGA. V lost 1 base to trimming and J lost 6 bases; unmatched junction nucleotides: 9. The CDR3 consists of 16 residues. The CDR3 nucleotides read TGTGCCAGCAGCTTAAATACAGGGGGGCCAGGCGATACGCAGTATTTT. Translation gives CASSLNTGGPGDTQYF.

V usage is TRBV29-1 and J usage is TRBJ2-1, with 14 bases identical to TRBD2. Trimming cost V 3 bases and J 0 bases; bases outside gene matches: 4. This CDR3 region has 17 residues. Per germline, CDR1 SQVTM and CDR2 ANQGSEA. The CDR3 is CSVEVTSGGASYNEQFF. For the CDR3, the DNA is TGCAGCGTTGAGGTGACTAGCGGGGGGGCCTCCTACAATGAGCAGTTCTTC.

The V gene is TRBV5-4, the J gene TRBJ2-7; D possibly corresponds to TRBD2 (6 bases). CDR1 and CDR2 (germline): SGHNT, YYREEE (reference sequence). Trimming took off 0 bases at V and 0 bases at J, with 10 bases between the two ends. This CDR3 spans 15 amino acids. As DNA, the CDR3 is TGTGCCAGCAGCTTGGGGGGAGGCAACTCCTACGAGCAGTACTTC. Protein product: CASSLGGGNSYEQYF.